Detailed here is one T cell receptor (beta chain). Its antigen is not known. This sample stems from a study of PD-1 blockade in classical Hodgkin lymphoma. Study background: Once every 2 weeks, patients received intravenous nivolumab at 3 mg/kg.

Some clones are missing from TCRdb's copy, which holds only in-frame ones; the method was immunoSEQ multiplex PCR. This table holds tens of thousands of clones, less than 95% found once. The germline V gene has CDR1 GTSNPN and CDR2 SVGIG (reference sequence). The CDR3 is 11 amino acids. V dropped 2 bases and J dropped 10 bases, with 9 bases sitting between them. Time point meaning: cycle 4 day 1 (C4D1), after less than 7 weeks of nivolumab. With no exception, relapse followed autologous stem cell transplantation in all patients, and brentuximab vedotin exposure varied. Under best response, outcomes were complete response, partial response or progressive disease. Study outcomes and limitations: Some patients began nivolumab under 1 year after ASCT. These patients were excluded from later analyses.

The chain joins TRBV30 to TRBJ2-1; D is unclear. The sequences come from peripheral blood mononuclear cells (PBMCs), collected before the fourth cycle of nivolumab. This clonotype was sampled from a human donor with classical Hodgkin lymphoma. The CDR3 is CAWSSTVEQFF. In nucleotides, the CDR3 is TGTGCCTGGAGTTCGACGGTCGAGCAGTTCTTC.